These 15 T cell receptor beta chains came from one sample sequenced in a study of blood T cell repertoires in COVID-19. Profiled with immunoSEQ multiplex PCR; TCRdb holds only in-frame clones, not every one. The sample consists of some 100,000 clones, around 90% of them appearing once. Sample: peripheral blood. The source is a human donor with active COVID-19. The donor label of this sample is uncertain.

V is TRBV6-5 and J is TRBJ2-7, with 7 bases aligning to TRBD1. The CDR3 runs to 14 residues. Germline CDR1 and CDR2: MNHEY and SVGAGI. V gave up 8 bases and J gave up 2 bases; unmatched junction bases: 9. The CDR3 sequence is CASLRQGKTYEQYF. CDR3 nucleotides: TGTGCCAGCCTCCGACAGGGAAAAACCTACGAGCAGTACTTC.

The CDR3 reads CASSATSGDTQYF. CDR3 in DNA: TGTGCCAGCAGCGCTACTAGCGGCGATACGCAGTATTTT. The rearrangement uses TRBV5-4 and TRBJ2-3, with 8 positions matching TRBD2. Germline V gene lookup returns CDR1 SGHNT and CDR2 YYREEE (reference sequence). This CDR3 contains 13 residues. After removal of 4 bases from V and 6 bases from J, the junction contained 4 bases not matched to a gene.

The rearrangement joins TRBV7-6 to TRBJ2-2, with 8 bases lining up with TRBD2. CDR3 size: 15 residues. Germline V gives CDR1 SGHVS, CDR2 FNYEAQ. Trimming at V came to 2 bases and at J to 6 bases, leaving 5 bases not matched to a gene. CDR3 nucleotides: TGTGCCAGCAGCTTATCCGGGGGGGCCGCCGGGGAGCTGTTTTTT. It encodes CASSLSGGAAGELFF.

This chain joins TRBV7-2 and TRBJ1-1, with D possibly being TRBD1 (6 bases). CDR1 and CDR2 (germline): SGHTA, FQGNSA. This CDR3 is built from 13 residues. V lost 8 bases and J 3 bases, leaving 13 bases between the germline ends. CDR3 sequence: CASGTGSYTEAFF. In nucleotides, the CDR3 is TGTGCCAGCGGAACAGGGTCGTACACTGAAGCTTTCTTT.

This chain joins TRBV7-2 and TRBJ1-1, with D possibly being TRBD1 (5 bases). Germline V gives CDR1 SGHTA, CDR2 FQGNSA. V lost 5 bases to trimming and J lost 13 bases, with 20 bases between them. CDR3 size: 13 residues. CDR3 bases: TGTGCCAGCAGCGATTCCGTCGCAGGGATCGGTTTCTTT. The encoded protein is CASSDSVAGIGFF.

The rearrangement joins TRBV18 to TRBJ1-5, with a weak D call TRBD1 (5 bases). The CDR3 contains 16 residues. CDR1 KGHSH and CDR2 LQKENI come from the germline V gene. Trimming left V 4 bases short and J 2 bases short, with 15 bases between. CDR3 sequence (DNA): TGTGCCAGCTCACTGGGGCAGGGCATAGGCAATCAGCCCCAGCATTTT. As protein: CASSLGQGIGNQPQHF.

In nucleotides, the CDR3 is TGTGCCAGTAGGCGGACAGGGGGCATCACCGGGGAGCTGTTTTTT. As protein: CASRRTGGITGELFF. This chain connects TRBV19 to TRBJ2-2; 11 bases line up with TRBD1. V lost 6 bases, J lost 4 bases, and 4 bases stayed unmatched. CDR1 LNHDA and CDR2 SQIVND come from the germline V gene (reference sequence). The CDR3 length is 15 residues.

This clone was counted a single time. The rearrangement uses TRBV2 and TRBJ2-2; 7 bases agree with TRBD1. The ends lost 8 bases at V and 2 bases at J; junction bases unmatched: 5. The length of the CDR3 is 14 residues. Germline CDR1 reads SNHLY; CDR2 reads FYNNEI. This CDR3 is CASPRDRNTGELFF. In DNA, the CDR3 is TGTGCCAGCCCAAGGGACAGAAACACCGGGGAGCTGTTTTTT.

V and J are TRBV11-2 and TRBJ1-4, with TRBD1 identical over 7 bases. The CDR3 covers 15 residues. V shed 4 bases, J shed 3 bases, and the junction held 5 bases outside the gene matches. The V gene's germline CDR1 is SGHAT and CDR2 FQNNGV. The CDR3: CASSSRQGSNEKLFF. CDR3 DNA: TGTGCCAGCAGCTCACGACAGGGCTCTAATGAAAAACTGTTTTTT.

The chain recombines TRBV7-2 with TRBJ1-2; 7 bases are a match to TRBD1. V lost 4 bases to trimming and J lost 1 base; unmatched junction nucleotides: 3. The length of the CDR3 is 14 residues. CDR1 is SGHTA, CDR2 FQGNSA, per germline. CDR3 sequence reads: CASSSRGFNYGYTF. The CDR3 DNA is TGTGCCAGCAGCTCCAGGGGGTTTAACTATGGCTACACCTTC.

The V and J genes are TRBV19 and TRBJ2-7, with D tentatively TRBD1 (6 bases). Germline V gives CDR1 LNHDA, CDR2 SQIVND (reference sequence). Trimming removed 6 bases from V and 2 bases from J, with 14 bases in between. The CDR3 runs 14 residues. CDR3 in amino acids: CASSKTGITYEQYF. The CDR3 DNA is TGTGCCAGTAGCAAGACAGGTATAACCTACGAGCAGTACTTC.

The CDR3 nucleotides read TGTGCCAGCAGTTACGGGGGGACAGGGATGACTGAAGCTTTCTTT. As protein: CASSYGGTGMTEAFF. The chain carries TRBV6-2 or TRBV6-3 and TRBJ1-1; 9 positions match TRBD1. Germline trimming cut 2 bases from V and 5 bases from J; bases unmatched to any gene: 6. The CDR3 has 15 amino acids. CDR1 and CDR2 (germline): MNHEY, SVGEGT.

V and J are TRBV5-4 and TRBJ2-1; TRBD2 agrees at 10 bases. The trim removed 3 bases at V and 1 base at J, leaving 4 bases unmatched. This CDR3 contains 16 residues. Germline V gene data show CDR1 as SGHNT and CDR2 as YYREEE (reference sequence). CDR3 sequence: CASSSAGGISYNEQFF. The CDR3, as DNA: TGTGCCAGCAGCTCAGCGGGGGGGATTTCCTACAATGAGCAGTTCTTC.

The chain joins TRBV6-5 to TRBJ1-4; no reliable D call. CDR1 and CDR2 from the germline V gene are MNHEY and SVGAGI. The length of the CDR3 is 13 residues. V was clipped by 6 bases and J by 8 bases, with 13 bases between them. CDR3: CASRPRGREKLFF. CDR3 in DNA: TGTGCCAGCAGACCCCGGGGTCGGGAAAAACTGTTTTTT.

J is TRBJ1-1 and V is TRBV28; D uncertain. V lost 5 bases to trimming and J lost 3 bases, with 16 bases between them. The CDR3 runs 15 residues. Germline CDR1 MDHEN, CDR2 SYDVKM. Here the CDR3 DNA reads TGTGCCAGCAGTACCTACGGGCTCGGGGACACTGAAGCTTTCTTT. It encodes CASSTYGLGDTEAFF.